This T cell receptor (beta chain) originates from a study of CD8 T cells in Susac syndrome. As for this clonotype: Its specificity is not known.

Points from the study as a whole: Clonal expansion did not appear in Susac syndrome CD4+ T cell repertoires.

Random hexamers were used to reverse transcribe the RNA input (about 0.5 to 1 ug). Multiplex immunoSEQ PCR targeted 54 Vbeta and 13 Jbeta TCR beta segments. TCRdb redid the calling of the immunoSEQ multiplex PCR reads with MiXCR, one entry per CDR3 protein. The sample holds 240,000 or so distinct CDR3 sequences, less than 96% seen once. The sequenced sample consisted of CD4+ T cells from PBMCs. This clonotype was obtained from a human donor with Susac syndrome.

The CDR3 DNA reads as TGTGCCAGCAGAACAGGGATTAACTATGGCTACACCTTC. It codes for CASRTGINYGYTF. The J gene is TRBJ1-2, the V gene TRBV28; possible D gene TRBD1, 6 bases. With 6 bases removed from V and 1 base from J, the gap between germline ends came to 9 bases. The CDR3 sequence is 13 residues long. Germline CDR1 MDHEN, CDR2 SYDVKM.